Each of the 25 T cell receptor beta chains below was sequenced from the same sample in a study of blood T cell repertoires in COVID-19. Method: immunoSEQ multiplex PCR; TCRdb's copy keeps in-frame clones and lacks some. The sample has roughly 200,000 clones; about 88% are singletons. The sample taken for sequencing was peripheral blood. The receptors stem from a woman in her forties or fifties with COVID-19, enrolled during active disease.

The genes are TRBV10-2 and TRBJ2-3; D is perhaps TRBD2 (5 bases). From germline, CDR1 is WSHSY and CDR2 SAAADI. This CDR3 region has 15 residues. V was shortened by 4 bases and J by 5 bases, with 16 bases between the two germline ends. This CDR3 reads CASSGATRGVDTQYF. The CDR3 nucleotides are TGCGCCAGCAGTGGGGCTACCCGGGGAGTAGATACGCAGTATTTT.

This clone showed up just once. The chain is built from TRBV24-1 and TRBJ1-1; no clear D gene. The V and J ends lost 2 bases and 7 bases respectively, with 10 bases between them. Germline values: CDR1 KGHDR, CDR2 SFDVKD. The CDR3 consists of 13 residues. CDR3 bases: TGTGCCACCAGTGATTCCCGAAGGAGTGAAGCTTTCTTT. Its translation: CATSDSRRSEAFF.

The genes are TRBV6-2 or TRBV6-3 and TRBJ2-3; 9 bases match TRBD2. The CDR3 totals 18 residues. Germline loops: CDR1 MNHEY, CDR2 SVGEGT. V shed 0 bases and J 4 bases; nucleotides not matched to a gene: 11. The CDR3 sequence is CASSYSFGGGARPDTQYF. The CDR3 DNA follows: TGTGCCAGCAGTTACTCGTTTGGCGGGGGGGCCAGACCAGATACGCAGTATTTT.

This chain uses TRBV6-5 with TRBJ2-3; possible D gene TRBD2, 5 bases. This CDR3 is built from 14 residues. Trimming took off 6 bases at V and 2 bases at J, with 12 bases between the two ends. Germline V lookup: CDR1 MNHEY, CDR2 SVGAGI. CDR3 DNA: TGTGCCAGCAGACCAGGAGGAGCCACAGATACGCAGTATTTT. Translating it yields CASRPGGATDTQYF.

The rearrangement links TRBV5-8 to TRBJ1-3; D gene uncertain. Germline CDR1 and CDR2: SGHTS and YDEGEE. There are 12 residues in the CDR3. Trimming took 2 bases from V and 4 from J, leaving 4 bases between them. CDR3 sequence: CASSFPGNTIYF. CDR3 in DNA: TGTGCCAGCAGCTTTCCAGGAAACACCATATATTTT.

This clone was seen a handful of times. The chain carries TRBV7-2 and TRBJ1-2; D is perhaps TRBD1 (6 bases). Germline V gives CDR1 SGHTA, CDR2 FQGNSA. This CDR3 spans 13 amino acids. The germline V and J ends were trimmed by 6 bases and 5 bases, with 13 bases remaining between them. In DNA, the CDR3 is TGTGCCAGCAGGATACAGGGAGGGTATGGCTACACCTTC. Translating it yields CASRIQGGYGYTF.

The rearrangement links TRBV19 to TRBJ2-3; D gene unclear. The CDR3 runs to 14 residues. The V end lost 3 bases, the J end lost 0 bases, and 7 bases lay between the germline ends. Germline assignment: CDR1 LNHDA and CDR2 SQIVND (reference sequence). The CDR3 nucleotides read TGTGCCAGTAGTATTAGAGGAAGCACAGATACGCAGTATTTT. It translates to CASSIRGSTDTQYF. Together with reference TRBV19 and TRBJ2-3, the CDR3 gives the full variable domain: DGGITQSPKYLFRKEGQNVTLSCEQNLNHDAMYWYRQDPGQGLRLIYYSQIVNDFQKGDIAEGYSVSREKKESFPLTVTSAQKNPTAFYLCASSIRGSTDTQYFGPGTRLTVL.

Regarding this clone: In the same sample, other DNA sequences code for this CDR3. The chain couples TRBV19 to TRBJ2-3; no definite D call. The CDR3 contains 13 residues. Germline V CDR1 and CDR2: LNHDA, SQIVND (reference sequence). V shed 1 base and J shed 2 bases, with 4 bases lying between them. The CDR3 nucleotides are TGTGCCAGTAGTATAGCTCTCACAGATACGCAGTATTTT. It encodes CASSIALTDTQYF.

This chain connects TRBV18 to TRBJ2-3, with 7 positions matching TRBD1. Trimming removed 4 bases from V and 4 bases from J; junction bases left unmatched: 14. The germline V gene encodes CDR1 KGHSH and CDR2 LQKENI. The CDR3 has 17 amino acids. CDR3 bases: TGTGCCAGCTCACGAGTTTCCGGACAGGCGAGGTCAGATACGCAGTATTTT. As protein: CASSRVSGQARSDTQYF.

This chain's CDR3 is CASRPGTSGVGSSYEQYV. CDR3 bases: TGTGCCTCCCGCCCCGGTACTAGCGGGGTTGGGAGTTCCTACGAGCAGTACGTC. V gene TRBV10-3 combines with J gene TRBJ2-7; 10 positions match TRBD2. This CDR3 contains 18 residues. The germline V gene has CDR1 ENHRY and CDR2 SYGVKD. The junction had 20 bases not matched to a gene; V was cut back by 11 bases and J by 1 base.

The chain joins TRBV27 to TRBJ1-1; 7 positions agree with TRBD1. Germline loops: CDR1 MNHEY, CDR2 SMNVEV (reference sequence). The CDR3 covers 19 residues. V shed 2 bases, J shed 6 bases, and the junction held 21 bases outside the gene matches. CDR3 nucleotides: TGTGCCAGCAGTTTAAACAAAAAATACACGGGGACAGATCTTTCTGAAGCTTTCTTT. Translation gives CASSLNKKYTGTDLSEAFF.

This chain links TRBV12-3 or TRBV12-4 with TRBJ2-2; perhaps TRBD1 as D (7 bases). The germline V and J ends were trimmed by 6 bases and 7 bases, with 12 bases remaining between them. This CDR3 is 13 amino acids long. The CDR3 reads CASSPQGGGELFF. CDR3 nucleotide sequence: TGTGCCAGCAGCCCTCAGGGGGGCGGGGAGCTGTTTTTT.

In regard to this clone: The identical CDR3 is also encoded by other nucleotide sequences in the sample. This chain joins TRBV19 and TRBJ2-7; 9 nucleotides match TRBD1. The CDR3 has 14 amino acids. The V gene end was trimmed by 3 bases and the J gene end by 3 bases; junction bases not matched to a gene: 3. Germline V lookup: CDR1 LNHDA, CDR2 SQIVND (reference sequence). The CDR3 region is CASSIGTGSYEQYF. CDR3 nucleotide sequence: TGTGCCAGTAGTATCGGGACAGGGAGCTACGAGCAGTACTTC.

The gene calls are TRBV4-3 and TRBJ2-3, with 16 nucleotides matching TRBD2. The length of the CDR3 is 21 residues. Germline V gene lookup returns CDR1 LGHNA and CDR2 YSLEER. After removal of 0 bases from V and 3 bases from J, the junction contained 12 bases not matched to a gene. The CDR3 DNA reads TGCGCCAGCAGCCAAGAATCTGTCGGGACTAGCGGGGGGGCCGTAACAGATACGCAGTATTTT. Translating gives CASSQESVGTSGGAVTDTQYF.

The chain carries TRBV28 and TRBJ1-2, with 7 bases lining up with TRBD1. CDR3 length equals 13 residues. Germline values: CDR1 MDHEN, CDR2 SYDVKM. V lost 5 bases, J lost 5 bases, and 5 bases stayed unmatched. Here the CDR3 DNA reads TGTGCCAGCAGTCCCGACAGGGAGTATGGCTACACCTTC. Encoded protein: CASSPDREYGYTF.

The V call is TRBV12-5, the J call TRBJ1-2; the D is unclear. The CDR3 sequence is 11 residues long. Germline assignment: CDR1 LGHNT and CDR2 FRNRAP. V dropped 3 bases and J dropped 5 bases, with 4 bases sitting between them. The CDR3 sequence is CASGFGYGYTF. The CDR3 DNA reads TGTGCTAGTGGTTTCGGGTATGGCTACACCTTC. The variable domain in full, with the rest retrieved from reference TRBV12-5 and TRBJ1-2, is DARVTQTPRHKVTEMGQEVTMRCQPILGHNTVFWYRQTMMQGLELLAYFRNRAPLDDSGMPKDRFSAEMPDATLATLKIQPSEPRDSAVYFCASGFGYGYTFGSGTRLTVV.

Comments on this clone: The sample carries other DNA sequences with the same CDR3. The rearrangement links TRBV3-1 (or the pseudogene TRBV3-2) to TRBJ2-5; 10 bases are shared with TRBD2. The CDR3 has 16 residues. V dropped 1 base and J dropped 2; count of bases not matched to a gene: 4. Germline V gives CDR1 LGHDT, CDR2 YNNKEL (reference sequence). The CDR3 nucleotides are TGTGCCAGCAGCCAAGGGACTAGCGGCGTTCAAGAGACCCAGTACTTC. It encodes CASSQGTSGVQETQYF.

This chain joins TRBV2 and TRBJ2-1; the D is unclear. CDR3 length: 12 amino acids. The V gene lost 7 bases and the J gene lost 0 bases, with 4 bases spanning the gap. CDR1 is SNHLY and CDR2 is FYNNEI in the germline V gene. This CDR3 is CASTRSYNEQFF. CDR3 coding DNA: TGTGCCAGCACCCGCTCCTACAATGAGCAGTTCTTC.

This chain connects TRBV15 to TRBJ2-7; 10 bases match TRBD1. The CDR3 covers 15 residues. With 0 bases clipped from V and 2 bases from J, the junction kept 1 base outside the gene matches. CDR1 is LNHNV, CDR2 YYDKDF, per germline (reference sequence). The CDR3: CATSRDGTGAYEQYF. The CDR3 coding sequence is TGTGCCACCAGCAGAGATGGGACAGGGGCCTACGAGCAGTACTTC.

The CDR3 region is CASSQDWASNEQFF. The CDR3 DNA follows: TGTGCCAGCAGCCAAGATTGGGCCTCCAATGAGCAGTTCTTC. The chain employs TRBV14 and TRBJ2-1; the D is unclear. This CDR3 contains 14 residues. The germline V gene has CDR1 SGHDN and CDR2 FVKESK. The V gene lost 0 bases and the J gene lost 6 bases, with 9 bases spanning the gap. Based on the CDR3 plus reference TRBV14 and TRBJ2-1, the full variable domain is EAGVTQFPSHSVIEKGQTVTLRCDPISGHDNLYWYRRVMGKEIKFLLHFVKESKQDESGMPNNRFLAERTGGTYSTLKVQPAELEDSGVYFCASSQDWASNEQFFGPGTRLTVL.

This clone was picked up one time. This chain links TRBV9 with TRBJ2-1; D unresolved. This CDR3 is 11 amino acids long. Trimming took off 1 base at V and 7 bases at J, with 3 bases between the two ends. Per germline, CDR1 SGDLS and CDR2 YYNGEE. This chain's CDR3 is CASSVQNEQFF. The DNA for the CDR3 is TGTGCCAGCAGCGTACAAAATGAGCAGTTCTTC.

The CDR3 loop reads CASSPGGLAANTDTQYF. DNA for the CDR3: TGTGCCAGCTCACCGGGAGGACTAGCGGCTAACACAGATACGCAGTATTTT. This chain links TRBV18 with TRBJ2-3; 10 bases are a match to TRBD2. Germline trimming cut 3 bases from V and 2 bases from J; bases unmatched to any gene: 8. Germline V gene sequence: CDR1 KGHSH, CDR2 LQKENI. The CDR3 covers 17 residues.

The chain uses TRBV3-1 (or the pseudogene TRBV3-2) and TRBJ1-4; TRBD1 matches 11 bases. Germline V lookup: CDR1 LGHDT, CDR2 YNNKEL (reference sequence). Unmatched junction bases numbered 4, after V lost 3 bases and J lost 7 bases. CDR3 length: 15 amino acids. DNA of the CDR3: TGTGCCAGCAGCCAGGACAGGGGGCGAGGTGAAAAACTGTTTTTT. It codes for CASSQDRGRGEKLFF.

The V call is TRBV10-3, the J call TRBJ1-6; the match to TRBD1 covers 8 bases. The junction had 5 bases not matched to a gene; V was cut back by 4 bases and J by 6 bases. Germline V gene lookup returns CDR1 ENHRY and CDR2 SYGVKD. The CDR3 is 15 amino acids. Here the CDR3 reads CAISAIDRGNSPLHF. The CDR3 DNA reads TGTGCCATCAGTGCGATCGACAGGGGTAATTCACCCCTCCACTTT.

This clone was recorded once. The CDR3 nucleotides read TGTGCCAGCAGTTACCGAGGGCAGGTCCATAAAAAGCAGTACGTC. Residues: CASSYRGQVHKKQYV. V usage is TRBV6-2 or TRBV6-3 and J usage is TRBJ2-7; perhaps TRBD2 as D (5 bases). The CDR3 covers 15 residues. The V gene lost 2 bases and the J gene lost 8 bases, with 19 bases spanning the gap. Germline values: CDR1 MNHEY, CDR2 SVGEGT.